These T cell receptor beta chains were read from a single sample in a study of control samples from healthy donors and cancer patients. Sequencing used immunoSEQ multiplex PCR; TCRdb keeps in-frame clones, though not all of them. The sample includes 150,000 to 200,000 clones, 91% seen only once; the top ten take roughly 1.6%. Input material: blood. The receptor set was obtained from a woman in her 30s in good health. Each CDR3 is given with its conserved first and last residue. The D gene is left open where the match is weak. Rows give clone size only sometimes, using once, few, many, or a class for an expanded clone.

j_gene	v_gene	abundance	d_gene	CDR3nt	CDR3aa
TRBJ1-4	TRBV28	.	TRBD1	TGTGCCAGCAGTTTCCCGAGACAGGGGGCTAATGAAAAACTGTTTTTT	CASSFPRQGANEKLFF
TRBJ2-7	TRBV6-5	.	.	TGTGCCAGCAGTTACTCGACTACCAACTACGAGCAGTACTTC	CASSYSTTNYEQYF
TRBJ1-2	TRBV6-6	.	.	TGTGCCAGCAGTTCGGTTGGCTACACCTTC	CASSSVGYTF
TRBJ2-7	TRBV19	.	.	TGTGCCAGTAAGTTGGGACATCCCTACGAGCAGTACTTC	CASKLGHPYEQYF
TRBJ1-2	TRBV4-1	.	.	TGCGCCAGCAGCCAAGCTCCGGGACAACATGGCTACACCTTC	CASSQAPGQHGYTF
TRBJ2-3	TRBV7-3	.	TRBD2	TGTGCCAGCAGCTTAATGACTAGCGGGGCAGATACGCAGTATTTT	CASSLMTSGADTQYF
TRBJ2-3	TRBV24-1	once	TRBD2	TGTGCCACCAGTGATGCCACTAGCGGGGGGGTGGCTACGCAGTATTTT	CATSDATSGGVATQYF
TRBJ1-2	TRBV6-5	.	.	TGTGCCAGCAGAGACAGTTCCTATGGCTACACCTTC	CASRDSSYGYTF
TRBJ2-5	TRBV7-6	.	TRBD2	TGTGCCAGCAGCAGATCCGGGACTAGGGAAGAGACCCAGTACTTC	CASSRSGTREETQYF
TRBJ2-3	TRBV6-6	.	.	TGTGCCAGCAGGCCCTTAGGGGGGCGCACAGATACGCAGTATTTT	CASRPLGGRTDTQYF
TRBJ2-7	TRBV21-1	.	.	TGTGCCAGCAGGACAGGGTTAACCTACGAGCAGTACTTC	CASRTGLTYEQYF
TRBJ1-2	TRBV28	.	.	TGTGCCAGCAGTTTAGTAGGGGGAGACTATGGCTACACCTTC	CASSLVGGDYGYTF
TRBJ1-4	TRBV4-1	.	TRBD1	TGCGCCAGCAGCCAAGATAGGGCAGGGGGCTATGAAAAACTGTTTTTT	CASSQDRAGGYEKLFF
TRBJ1-2	TRBV28	once	TRBD1	TGTGCCAGCAGGGGGGGACAGGGGGCTGGCTACACCTTC	CASRGGQGAGYTF
TRBJ1-3	TRBV30	.	.	TGTGCCTGGAGTGGGACTGCTGCCTCTGGAAACACCATATATTTT	CAWSGTAASGNTIYF
TRBJ1-5	TRBV5-8	.	.	TGTGCCAGCAGCTTGGGGGACACCACTAATCAGCCCCAGCATTTT	CASSLGDTTNQPQHF
TRBJ2-6	TRBV5-8	.	.	TGTGCCAGCAGCTTGTGGGTCTCTGGGGCCAACGTCCTGACTTTC	CASSLWVSGANVLTF
TRBJ2-1	TRBV2	.	TRBD1	TGTGCCAGCAGCCCCGGGACAGGGGGCTCTTGGCAGTTCTTC	CASSPGTGGSWQFF
TRBJ1-1	TRBV9	.	.	TGTGCCAGCAGCGTAGGGGGACTCACTGAAGCTTTCTTT	CASSVGGLTEAFF
TRBJ2-1	TRBV18	.	.	TGTGCCAGCTCAGCCCTCGAACAGGGTAATGAGCAGTTCTTC	CASSALEQGNEQFF
TRBJ1-1	TRBV28	.	.	TGTGCCAGCAGTCCCGGGACCGCTTTGAACACTGAAGCTTTCTTT	CASSPGTALNTEAFF
TRBJ2-3	TRBV27	.	TRBD2	TGTGCCAGCCGGGCCGGGGGGGATACGCAGTATTTT	CASRAGGDTQYF
TRBJ1-2	TRBV28	once	TRBD1	TGTGCCAGCAGCACAGGGGGGGACTATGGCTACACCTTC	CASSTGGDYGYTF
TRBJ2-3	TRBV9	once	TRBD2	TGTGCCAGCAGCGTAGGGGGTATAGCGGGGGCCGAAGATACGCAGTATTTT	CASSVGGIAGAEDTQYF
TRBJ2-3	TRBV3-1/TRBV3-2	.	.	TGTGCCAGCAGCCAAGGCCCTAGAGGTATGGTCCATACGCAGTATTTT	CASSQGPRGMVHTQYF
TRBJ2-5	TRBV5-1	once	TRBD1	TGCGCCAGCAGCTTGGTGGGACAGGTCCAAGAGACCCAGTACTTC	CASSLVGQVQETQYF
TRBJ2-7	TRBV4-2	.	TRBD2	TGTGCCAGCAGCCAAGGGCTAGCGGTTACCTACGAGCAGTACTTC	CASSQGLAVTYEQYF
TRBJ1-1	TRBV29-1	.	TRBD1	TGCAGCGTTGGAGAGGGGGCAAACACTGAAGCTTTCTTT	CSVGEGANTEAFF
TRBJ2-3	TRBV6-2/TRBV6-3	.	.	TGTGCCAGCAGTTACACGGACATCACAGATACGCAGTATTTT	CASSYTDITDTQYF
TRBJ2-3	TRBV6-5	.	.	TGTGCCAGCAGTTACGACTGGAGCACAGATACGCAGTATTTT	CASSYDWSTDTQYF
TRBJ1-1	TRBV11-2	.	.	TGTGCCAGCGGACAGGAAGCTTTCTTT	CASGQEAFF
TRBJ2-7	TRBV24-1	.	.	TGTGCCACCAGTGAGAACGACTACGAGCAGTACTTC	CATSENDYEQYF
TRBJ1-2	TRBV3-1/TRBV3-2	.	TRBD1	TGTGCCAGCAGCTTCCGGACAGGGGGCGCCGGTTATGGCTACACCTTC	CASSFRTGGAGYGYTF
TRBJ1-6	TRBV11-2	.	.	TGTGCCAGCAGCAGGGATAATTCACCCCTCCACTTT	CASSRDNSPLHF
TRBJ1-5	TRBV3-1/TRBV3-2	.	.	TGTGCCAGCAGGCCAGGGAAAGGACAGCCCCAGCATTTT	CASRPGKGQPQHF
TRBJ2-4	TRBV14	.	TRBD2	TGTGCCAGCAGCCAATCGGGGGGGATAGCCAAAAACATTCAGTACTTC	CASSQSGGIAKNIQYF
TRBJ2-1	TRBV4-1	.	.	TGCGCCAGCAGCCACAACTCTCTGTACAATGAGCAGTTCTTC	CASSHNSLYNEQFF
TRBJ2-5	TRBV10-3	.	TRBD2	TGTGCCACCCGTCTAGCGGGGGGGGAGACCCAGTACTTC	CATRLAGGETQYF
TRBJ2-3	TRBV7-9	.	TRBD2	TGTGCCAGCAGAACATGGACTAGCGGGGGGGCCGTTACGCAGTATTTT	CASRTWTSGGAVTQYF
TRBJ2-7	TRBV6-6	.	TRBD2	TGTGCCAGCAGTTCCTCCGCGGGGGGGGCCTACGAGCAGTACTTC	CASSSSAGGAYEQYF